This T cell receptor beta chain was sequenced for a study of Graves' ophthalmopathy and Graves' hyperthyroidism. The study, taken as a whole, reports: Most thyroid-expanded clonotypes exceeding 0.001 frequency were also found in blood.

Points on this clonotype: Its specificity is unknown. The conserved closing phenylalanine or tryptophan is absent in this CDR3, likely reflecting a read error.

Investigators amplified TCR beta CDR3 regions from RNA transcripts. Second-round multiplex PCR came after a first-round RT-PCR that employed HTBI primers. MiXCR, run by TCRdb on the multiplex PCR reads, gives a single entry per CDR3 protein. The sample holds approximately 640,000 distinct CDR3 sequences, about 38% seen once. Clinicians diagnosed using symptoms, serum thyroxine, TRAb, thyroid ultrasound and orbital computed tomography. Germline CDR1 is LNHNV and CDR2 is YYDKDF (reference sequence). The CDR3 spans 17 residues. The chain couples TRBV15 to TRBJ2-5, with 11 nucleotides matching TRBD2. What was sequenced was peripheral blood. The TCR was taken from an adult man with Graves' ophthalmopathy. CDR3 in amino acids: CASSVDGLAGGRETQYL. For the CDR3, the DNA is TGTGCCAGCAGCGTAGACGGGTTAGCGGGGGGGCGAGAGACCCAGTACCTC.